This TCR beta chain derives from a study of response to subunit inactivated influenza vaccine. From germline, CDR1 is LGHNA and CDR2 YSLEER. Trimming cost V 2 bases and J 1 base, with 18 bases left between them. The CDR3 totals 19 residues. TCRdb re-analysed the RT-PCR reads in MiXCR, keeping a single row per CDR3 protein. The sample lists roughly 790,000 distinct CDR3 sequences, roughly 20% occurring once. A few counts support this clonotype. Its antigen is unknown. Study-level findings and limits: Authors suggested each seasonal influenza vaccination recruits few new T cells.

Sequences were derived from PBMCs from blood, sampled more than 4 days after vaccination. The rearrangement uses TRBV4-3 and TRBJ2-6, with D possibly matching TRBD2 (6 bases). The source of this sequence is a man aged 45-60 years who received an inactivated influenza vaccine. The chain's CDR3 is CASSQQVRGRTSGANVLTF. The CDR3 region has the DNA TGCGCCAGCAGCCAACAGGTGCGGGGAAGGACTTCTGGGGCCAACGTCCTGACTTTC.